The subject of this entry is one TCR beta chain. Germline CDR1 and CDR2: SGHDT and YYEEEE. V lost 0 bases to trimming and J lost 4 bases; unmatched junction nucleotides: 3. The CDR3 has 15 amino acids. This record comes from a study of T-cell memory formation after mild COVID-19. Study at large: Largely donor-specific TCR clusters were found.

Barcoded TCR alpha and TCR beta cDNA libraries with UMIs came from 5'RACE using constant-segment primers. TCRdb reanalysed the 5' RACE reads using MiXCR and keeps one entry per CDR3 protein. Here the sample spans around 200,000 distinct CDR3 sequences, 20% to 25% being singletons. The TCR sequence derives from an adult woman who had mild COVID-19 (a few samples of this study predate the infection). Cell type and time point are not known. The genes are TRBV5-6 and TRBJ2-1; 8 bases fit TRBD2. Sequencing used PBMCs or a T cell subset sorted from them (not recorded which). This chain's CDR3 is CASSLVQRGYNEQFF. CDR3 nucleotide sequence: TGTGCCAGCAGCTTGGTACAGCGGGGGTACAATGAGCAGTTCTTC.